A selection of T cell receptor beta chains follows, all from one sample in a study of blood T cell repertoires in COVID-19. Using immunoSEQ multiplex PCR, the repertoire was profiled, and TCRdb retains in-frame clones only, with some absent. The table has about 410,000 clones, about 90% seen once. The sequenced sample consisted of PBMCs or T cells enriched from blood (not recorded which). The source of these receptors is a man in his late teens or twenties who had recovered from COVID-19. The CDR3 runs from the conserved cysteine through the conserved F or W. The D gene is left open where the match is weak. Only some rows state a clone size, as once, few, many or a class for expanded clones.

TRBV4-1	TRBJ2-1	-	18	TRBD2	TGCGCCAGCAGCCAAGATGGCTCGCGGGGGGCAAAATACAATGAGCAGTTCTTC	CASSQDGSRGAKYNEQFF
TRBV7-8	TRBJ2-7	-	15	TRBD1	TGTGCCAGCAGCCAGGACGGGACAGGTGCTTACGAGCAGTACTTC	CASSQDGTGAYEQYF
TRBV28	TRBJ1-2	-	16	-	TGTGCCAGCAGTAGCGGGGGGCCCGGGGCCGACTATGGCTACACCTTC	CASSSGGPGADYGYTF
TRBV28	TRBJ1-3	-	19	-	TGTGCCAGCAGTCCGTCTCTTCTCCCCAGTGGACTCTCTGGAAACACCATATATTTT	CASSPSLLPSGLSGNTIYF
TRBV29-1	TRBJ1-1	-	13	-	TGCAGCTTTTTCGAAGCCCTAGGCACTGAAGCTTTCTTT	CSFFEALGTEAFF
TRBV27	TRBJ1-1	once	14	TRBD1	TGTGCCAGCAGTTACGACAGGGTGGGCACTGAAGCTTTCTTT	CASSYDRVGTEAFF
TRBV27	TRBJ2-1	-	14	-	TGTGCCAGCAGTTTACGTAGGGGACTCAATGAGCAGTTCTTC	CASSLRRGLNEQFF
TRBV7-6	TRBJ2-1	-	16	TRBD2	TGTGCCAGCAGCTTAGGACTAGCGGGTGACTACAATGAGCAGTTCTTC	CASSLGLAGDYNEQFF
TRBV11-2	TRBJ1-1	-	14	-	TGTGCCAGCAGCCGACTCGGGGTCCAGACTGAAGCTTTCTTT	CASSRLGVQTEAFF
TRBV28	TRBJ2-7	-	15	-	TGTGCCAGCAGTCCCCTAACGGGGAGCTCCTACGAGCAGTACTTC	CASSPLTGSSYEQYF
TRBV5-1	TRBJ2-3	-	14	-	TGCGCCAGCAGCTCCGGGGGTTTGAGCGATACGCAGTATTTT	CASSSGGLSDTQYF
TRBV5-5	TRBJ1-2	once	15	TRBD1	TGTGCCAGCAGGCCCGGACAGGCAACTAACTATGGCTACACCTTC	CASRPGQATNYGYTF
TRBV3-1/TRBV3-2	TRBJ2-5	-	14	TRBD1	TGTGCCAGCAGCCAAGCACAGGGGAAAGAGACCCAGTACTTC	CASSQAQGKETQYF
TRBV30	TRBJ1-3	-	15	-	TGTGCCTGGGGGGGCCAGGGGCGAACTGGAAACACCATATATTTT	CAWGGQGRTGNTIYF
TRBV7-8	TRBJ1-6	-	16	TRBD1	TGTGCCAGCAGCCCGACAGGGAATGCTTATAATTCACCCCTCCACTTT	CASSPTGNAYNSPLHF
TRBV12-3/TRBV12-4	TRBJ2-1	-	13	-	TGTGCCAGCATAAGGCTCATCAGGGATGAGCAGTTCTTC	CASIRLIRDEQFF
TRBV5-1	TRBJ2-7	once	15	-	TGCGCCAGCAGCTTGGAGGGCCTCACTGGGGGGGAGCAGTACTTC	CASSLEGLTGGEQYF
TRBV27	TRBJ1-1	few	14	-	TGTGCCAGCAGACGGCCGGGGGAGAACACTGAAGCTTTCTTT	CASRRPGENTEAFF
TRBV30	TRBJ1-6	once	16	TRBD1	TGTGCCTGGTGTACCCCGGACAGGGGTTATGATTCACCCCTCCACTTT	CAWCTPDRGYDSPLHF
TRBV5-1	TRBJ2-1	-	16	TRBD2	TGCGCCAGCAGCTTGGCCGCGGTAGCGGGAGGGCTTGAGCAGTTCTTC	CASSLAAVAGGLEQFF
TRBV5-8	TRBJ2-5	-	13	-	TGTGCCAGCAGCTTGGGCCGGGATGGGACCCAGTACTTC	CASSLGRDGTQYF
TRBV7-3	TRBJ2-5	-	15	TRBD2	TGTGCCAGCAGCCCTAGCGGGAGGGCCGTTGAGACCCAGTACTTC	CASSPSGRAVETQYF
TRBV7-4	TRBJ1-5	-	16	-	TGTGCCAGCAGCCGGGGAAGTCACCCAAGCAATCAGCCCCAGCATTTT	CASSRGSHPSNQPQHF
TRBV5-1	TRBJ1-2	-	14	-	TGCGCCAGCAGCTTGGGCCTACAGGGCTATGGCTACACCTTC	CASSLGLQGYGYTF
TRBV27	TRBJ2-7	-	16	-	TGTGCCAGCATGCAGTTAGCAGACCCCAGCAAGTACGAGCAGTACTTC	CASMQLADPSKYEQYF
TRBV11-2	TRBJ2-7	-	13	-	TGTGCCAGCAGCCTCGACAAGACCTACGAGCAGTACTTC	CASSLDKTYEQYF
TRBV19	TRBJ2-2	-	15	TRBD1	TGTGCCAGTAGTATCGGGACAGTGAACACCGGGGAGCTGTTTTTT	CASSIGTVNTGELFF
TRBV12-1	TRBJ1-2	-	14	-	TGTGCCAGCAGCAGGGACAGGGAGAACTATGGCTACACCTTC	CASSRDRENYGYTF
TRBV15	TRBJ1-5	-	12	-	TGTGCCACCAGCGGCGGGACCCAGCCCCAGCATTTT	CATSGGTQPQHF